This is a list of T cell receptor beta chains from one sample in a study of T cell responses to AZD1222 COVID-19 vaccine. The assay was immunoSEQ multiplex PCR, and TCRdb's table has in-frame clones only and misses some. The profile shows about 64,000 clones, around nine tenths of them singletons. Sequencing used peripheral blood, obtained 28 days after the second dose of the MenACWY control vaccine. These receptors were taken from an adult who received the MenACWY meningococcal vaccine as a control. Each CDR3 is given with its conserved first and last residue. D genes are given only for firm matches. Some rows mark clone size as missing; the rest say once, few, many or name a class of expanded clone.

d_call j_call v_call cdr3_length clone_size cdr3_aa cdr3_nt
TRBD2 TRBJ2-3 TRBV5-4 15 few CASSPGTSGRDTQYF TGTGCCAGCAGCCCGGGGACTAGCGGGAGAGATACGCAGTATTTT
TRBD1 TRBJ2-2 TRBV19 18 - CASGGTGGLHKNTGELFF TGTGCCAGTGGTGGGACAGGGGGCTTACACAAGAACACCGGGGAGCTGTTTTTT
- TRBJ2-5 TRBV3-1/TRBV3-2 14 few CASSQEGAQETQYF TGTGCCAGCAGCCAAGAAGGCGCTCAAGAGACCCAGTACTTC
- TRBJ2-1 TRBV20-1 11 - CSVLDNNEQFF TGCAGTGTTTTAGATAACAATGAGCAGTTCTTC
- TRBJ2-2 TRBV5-6 17 - CASSSLGGTSNTGELFF TGTGCCAGCAGCTCGCTGGGGGGGACATCGAACACCGGGGAGCTGTTTTTT
- TRBJ2-1 TRBV6-6 13 - CASSFKFSNEQFF TGTGCCAGCAGTTTTAAGTTTAGCAATGAGCAGTTCTTC
- TRBJ2-5 TRBV29-1 11 - CSVDPFETQYF TGCAGCGTTGACCCCTTTGAGACCCAGTACTTC
- TRBJ1-4 TRBV7-9 15 - CASSLGGGGNEKLFF TGTGCCAGCAGCTTAGGCGGAGGCGGGAATGAAAAACTGTTTTTT
- TRBJ2-1 TRBV27 15 - CASSARNRGLDEQFF TGTGCCAGCAGTGCGCGAAACAGGGGACTGGATGAGCAGTTCTTC
- TRBJ2-7 TRBV28 12 - CASSPNSYEQYF TGTGCCAGCAGTCCCAACTCCTACGAGCAGTACTTC
TRBD2 TRBJ2-7 TRBV6-2/TRBV6-3 15 - CASSRDYRPSYEQYF TGTGCCAGCAGCCGGGACTACCGACCCTCCTACGAGCAGTACTTC
- TRBJ1-4 TRBV5-1 14 few CASSREGPNEKLFF TGCGCCAGCAGCCGGGAGGGCCCTAATGAAAAACTGTTTTTT
TRBD1 TRBJ1-2 TRBV27 16 - CASSSYRGRDSDGYTF TGTGCCAGCAGTTCTTACAGGGGGCGCGATTCTGATGGCTACACCTTC
- TRBJ1-3 TRBV5-1 14 - CASSFGQIGNTIYF TGCGCCAGCAGTTTTGGACAGATTGGAAACACCATATATTTT
TRBD2 TRBJ2-2 TRBV6-5 16 - CASSFVAGGTTGELFF TGTGCCAGCAGTTTCGTAGCGGGAGGGACCACCGGGGAGCTGTTTTTT
- TRBJ2-5 TRBV19 15 - CASSADRSYQETQYF TGTGCCAGTAGTGCGGACAGAAGCTACCAAGAGACCCAGTACTTC
TRBD1 TRBJ1-1 TRBV5-4 14 - CASSLQGVNTEAFF TGTGCCAGCAGTTTACAGGGGGTTAACACTGAAGCTTTCTTT
- TRBJ2-6 TRBV28 12 - CASVGGANVLTF TGTGCCAGCGTTGGGGGGGCCAACGTCCTGACTTTC
TRBD2 TRBJ2-2 TRBV19 18 - CASTAGLAGGLNTGELFF TGTGCCAGTACCGCGGGACTAGCGGGAGGGCTGAACACCGGGGAGCTGTTTTTT
TRBD2 TRBJ2-7 TRBV27 17 - CASSPGTSGIFSYEQYF TGTGCCAGCAGTCCCGGGACTAGCGGGATCTTTAGCTACGAGCAGTACTTC
- TRBJ2-3 TRBV5-1 16 - CASSLVSTLGADTQYF TGCGCCAGCAGCTTGGTCTCTACGCTTGGGGCAGATACGCAGTATTTT
TRBD1 TRBJ2-2 TRBV10-1 14 once CASRPGQGSGELFF TGCGCCAGCCGTCCGGGACAGGGGTCCGGGGAGCTGTTTTTT
TRBD1 TRBJ1-2 TRBV30 14 - CAWSGTGIFYGYTF TGTGCCTGGAGTGGGACAGGGATATTCTATGGCTACACCTTC
- TRBJ2-5 TRBV29-1 12 - CSVEDQQGRPYF TGCAGCGTTGAAGATCAGCAGGGCCGCCCGTACTTC
TRBD1 TRBJ2-5 TRBV5-1 16 - CASSLAGQKRGETQYF TGCGCCAGCAGCTTGGCGGGACAGAAGCGAGGGGAGACCCAGTACTTC
- TRBJ2-3 TRBV7-2 11 once CASSLGDPQYF TGTGCCAGCAGCTTAGGAGACCCGCAGTATTTT
- TRBJ1-5 TRBV21-1 17 - CASSKPHREASNQPQHF TGTGCCAGCAGCAAACCACACCGGGAGGCTAGCAATCAGCCCCAGCATTTT
TRBD1 TRBJ1-1 TRBV10-3 15 - CAISPTGTQGAEAFF TGTGCCATCAGCCCGACAGGAACCCAGGGGGCTGAAGCTTTCTTT
TRBD1 TRBJ2-3 TRBV11-2 18 - CASSSPFRRQGLTDTQYF TGTGCCAGCAGCTCGCCCTTCCGGCGACAGGGCCTCACAGATACGCAGTATTTT
- TRBJ1-5 TRBV19 13 once CASSTQGRYPQHF TGTGCCAGTAGTACGCAGGGGCGTTATCCCCAGCATTTT
- TRBJ1-4 TRBV30 12 - CAWQGRDEKLFF TGTGCCTGGCAGGGGAGGGATGAAAAACTGTTTTTT
- TRBJ1-5 TRBV12-3/TRBV12-4 13 - CASSSISIQPQHF TGTGCCAGCAGTTCCATTAGTATACAGCCCCAGCATTTT
- TRBJ1-1 TRBV6-1 15 - CASSDRAGLNTEAFF TGTGCCAGCAGTGACAGGGCCGGGTTGAACACTGAAGCTTTCTTT
- TRBJ1-1 TRBV28 13 - CASSSISGMGAFF TGTGCCAGCAGTTCCATCTCTGGCATGGGAGCTTTCTTT
- TRBJ1-1 TRBV27 13 - CASSYSSPTEAFF TGTGCCAGCAGTTATTCCTCACCCACTGAAGCTTTCTTT
TRBD1 TRBJ2-7 TRBV28 13 once CASSLAGGPEQYF TGTGCCAGCAGTTTAGCAGGGGGCCCCGAGCAGTACTTC
- TRBJ2-3 TRBV19 15 - CASSPYGESTDTQYF TGTGCCAGTAGCCCCTACGGAGAGAGCACAGATACGCAGTATTTT
- TRBJ1-3 TRBV7-9 16 - CASSLDPGSSGNTIYF TGTGCCAGCAGCTTAGATCCGGGGAGCTCTGGAAACACCATATATTTT
- TRBJ2-5 TRBV7-9 13 - CASSPSLEETQYF TGTGCCAGCAGCCCCTCTTTGGAGGAGACCCAGTACTTC
- TRBJ2-7 TRBV5-1 13 - CASSFQESYEQYF TGCGCCAGCAGCTTTCAAGAATCCTACGAGCAGTACTTC
TRBD2 TRBJ2-1 TRBV11-2 10 once CASSGGEQFF TGTGCCAGCTCCGGGGGGGAGCAGTTCTTC
- TRBJ2-3 TRBV15 17 - CATSREVKARSGDTQYF TGTGCCACCAGCAGAGAGGTTAAGGCCCGGTCGGGAGATACGCAGTATTTT